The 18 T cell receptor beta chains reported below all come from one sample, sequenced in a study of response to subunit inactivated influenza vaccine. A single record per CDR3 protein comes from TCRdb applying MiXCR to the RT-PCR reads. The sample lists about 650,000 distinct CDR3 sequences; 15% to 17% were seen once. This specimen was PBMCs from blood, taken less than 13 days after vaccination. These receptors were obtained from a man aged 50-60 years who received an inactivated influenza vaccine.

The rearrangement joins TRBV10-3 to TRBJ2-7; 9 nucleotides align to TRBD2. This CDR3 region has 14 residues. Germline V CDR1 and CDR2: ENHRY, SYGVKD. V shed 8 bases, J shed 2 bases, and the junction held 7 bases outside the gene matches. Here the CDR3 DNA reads TGTGCCATCGGGGCTAGCGGGGCCCCCTACGAGCAGTACTTC. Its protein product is CAIGASGAPYEQYF.

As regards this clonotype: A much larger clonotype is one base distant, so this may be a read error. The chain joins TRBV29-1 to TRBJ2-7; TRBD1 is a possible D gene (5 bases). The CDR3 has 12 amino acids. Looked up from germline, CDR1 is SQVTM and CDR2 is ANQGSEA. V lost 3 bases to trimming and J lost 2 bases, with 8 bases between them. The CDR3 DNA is TGCAGCGTTGACGTAGGGGCCTACGAGCAGTACTTC. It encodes CSVDVGAYEQYF.

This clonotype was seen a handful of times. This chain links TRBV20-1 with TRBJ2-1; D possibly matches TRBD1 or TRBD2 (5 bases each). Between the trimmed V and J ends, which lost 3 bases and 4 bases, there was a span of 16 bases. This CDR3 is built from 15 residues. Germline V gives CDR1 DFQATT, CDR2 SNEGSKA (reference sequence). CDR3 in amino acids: CSARVGARIYNEQFF. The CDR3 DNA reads TGCAGTGCTAGGGTCGGGGCCCGGATTTACAATGAGCAGTTCTTC.

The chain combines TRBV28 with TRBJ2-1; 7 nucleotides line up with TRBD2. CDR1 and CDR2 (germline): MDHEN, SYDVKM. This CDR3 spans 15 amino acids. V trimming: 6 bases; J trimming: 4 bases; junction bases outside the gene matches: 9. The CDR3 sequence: CASRLLANKYNEQFF. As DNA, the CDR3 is TGTGCCAGCAGGTTACTAGCGAATAAATACAATGAGCAGTTCTTC.

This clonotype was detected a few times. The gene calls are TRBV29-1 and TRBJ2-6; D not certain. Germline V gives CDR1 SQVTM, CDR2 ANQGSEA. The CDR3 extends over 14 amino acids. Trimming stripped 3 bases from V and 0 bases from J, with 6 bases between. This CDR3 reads CSVEADSGANVLTF. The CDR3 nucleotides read TGCAGCGTTGAGGCAGACTCTGGGGCCAACGTCCTGACTTTC.

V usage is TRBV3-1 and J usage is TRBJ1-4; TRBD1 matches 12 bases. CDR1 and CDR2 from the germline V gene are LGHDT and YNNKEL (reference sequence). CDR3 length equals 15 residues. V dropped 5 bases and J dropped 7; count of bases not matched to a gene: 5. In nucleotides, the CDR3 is TGTGCCAGCAGCTATGGGACAGGGGGCAGTGAAAAACTGTTTTTT. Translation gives CASSYGTGGSEKLFF.

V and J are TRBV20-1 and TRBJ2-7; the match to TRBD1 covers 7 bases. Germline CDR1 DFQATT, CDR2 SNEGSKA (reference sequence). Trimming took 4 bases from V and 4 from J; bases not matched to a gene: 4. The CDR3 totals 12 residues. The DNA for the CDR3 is TGCAGTGCTACCGACAGGGCTTACGAGCAGTACTTC. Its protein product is CSATDRAYEQYF.

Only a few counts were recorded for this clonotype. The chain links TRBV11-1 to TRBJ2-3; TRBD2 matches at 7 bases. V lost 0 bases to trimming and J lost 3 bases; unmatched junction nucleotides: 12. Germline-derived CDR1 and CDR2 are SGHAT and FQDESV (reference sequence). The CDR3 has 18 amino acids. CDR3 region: CASSLAHQAGLFTDTQYF. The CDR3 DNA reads TGTGCCAGCAGCTTAGCTCATCAAGCGGGGCTTTTTACAGATACGCAGTATTTT. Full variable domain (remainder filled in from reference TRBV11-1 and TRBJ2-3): EAEVAQSPRYKITEKSQAVAFWCDPISGHATLYWYRQILGQGPELLVQFQDESVVDDSQLPKDRFSAERLKGVDSTLKIQPAELGDSAMYLCASSLAHQAGLFTDTQYFGPGTRLTVL.

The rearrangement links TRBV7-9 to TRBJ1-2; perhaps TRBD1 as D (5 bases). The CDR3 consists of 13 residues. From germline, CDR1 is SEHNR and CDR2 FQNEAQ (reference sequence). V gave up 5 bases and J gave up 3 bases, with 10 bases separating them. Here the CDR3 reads CASSHGGDYGYTF. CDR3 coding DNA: TGTGCCAGCAGCCACGGGGGGGACTATGGCTACACCTTC.

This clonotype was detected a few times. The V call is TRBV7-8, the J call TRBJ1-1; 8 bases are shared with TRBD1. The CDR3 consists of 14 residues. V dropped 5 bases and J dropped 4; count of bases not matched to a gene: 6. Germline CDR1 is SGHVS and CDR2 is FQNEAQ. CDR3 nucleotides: TGTGCCAGCAGCGGACTCGGGACAGGCACTGAAGCTTTCTTT. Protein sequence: CASSGLGTGTEAFF.

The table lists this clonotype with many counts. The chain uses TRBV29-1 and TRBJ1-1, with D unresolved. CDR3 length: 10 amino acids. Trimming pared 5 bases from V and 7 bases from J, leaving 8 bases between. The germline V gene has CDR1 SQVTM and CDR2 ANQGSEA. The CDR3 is CSVRELEAFF. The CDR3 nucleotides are TGCAGCGTTCGGGAGCTTGAAGCTTTCTTT.

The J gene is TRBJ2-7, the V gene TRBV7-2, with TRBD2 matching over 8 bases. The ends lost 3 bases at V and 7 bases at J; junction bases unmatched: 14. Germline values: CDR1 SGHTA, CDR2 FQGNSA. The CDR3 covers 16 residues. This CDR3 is CASSFGLAGVLREQYF. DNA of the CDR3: TGTGCCAGCAGCTTTGGCCTAGCGGGTGTCCTGAGGGAGCAGTACTTC.

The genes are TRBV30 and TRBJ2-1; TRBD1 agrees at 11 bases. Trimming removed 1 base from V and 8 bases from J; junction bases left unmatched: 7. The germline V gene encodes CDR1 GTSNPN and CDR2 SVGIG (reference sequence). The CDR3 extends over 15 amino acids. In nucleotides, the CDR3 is TGTGCCTGGAGTGGAGGGACAGGGGGGGACGATGAGCAGTTCTTC. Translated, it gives CAWSGGTGGDDEQFF.

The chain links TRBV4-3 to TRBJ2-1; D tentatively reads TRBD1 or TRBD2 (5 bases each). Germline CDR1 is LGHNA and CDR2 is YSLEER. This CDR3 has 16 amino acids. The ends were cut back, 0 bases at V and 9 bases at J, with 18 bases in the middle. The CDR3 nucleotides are TGCGCCAGCAGCCAAGATCTTGGGGACCTCTCGTCTGAGCAGTTCTTC. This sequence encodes CASSQDLGDLSSEQFF.

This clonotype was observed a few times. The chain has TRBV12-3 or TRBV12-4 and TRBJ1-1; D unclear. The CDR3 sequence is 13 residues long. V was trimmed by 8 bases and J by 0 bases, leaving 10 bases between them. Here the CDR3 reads CASGKRMNTEAFF. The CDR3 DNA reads TGTGCCAGCGGTAAGCGGATGAACACTGAAGCTTTCTTT.

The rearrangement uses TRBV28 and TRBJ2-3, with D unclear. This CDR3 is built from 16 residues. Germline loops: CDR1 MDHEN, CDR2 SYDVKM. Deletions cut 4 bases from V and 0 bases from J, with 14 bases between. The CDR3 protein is CASSYSLPSSTDTQYF. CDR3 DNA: TGTGCCAGCAGTTACTCCCTTCCATCTAGCACAGATACGCAGTATTTT.

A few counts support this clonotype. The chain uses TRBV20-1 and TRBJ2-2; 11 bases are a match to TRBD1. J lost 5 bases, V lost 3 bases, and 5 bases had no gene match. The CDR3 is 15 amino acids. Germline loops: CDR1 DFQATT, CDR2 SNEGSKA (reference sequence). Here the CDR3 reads CSASERDRGTGELFF. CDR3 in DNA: TGCAGTGCTAGTGAACGGGACAGGGGGACCGGGGAGCTGTTTTTT.

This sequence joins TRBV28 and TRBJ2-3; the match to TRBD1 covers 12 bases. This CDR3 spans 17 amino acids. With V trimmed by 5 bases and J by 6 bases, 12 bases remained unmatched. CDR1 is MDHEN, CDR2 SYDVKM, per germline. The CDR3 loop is CASSHHRDRGRSDTQYF. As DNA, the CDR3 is TGTGCCAGCAGTCACCATCGGGACAGGGGGCGTTCTGATACGCAGTATTTT.